This paragraph covers one T cell receptor beta chain sequence. Its antigen is still unknown. No much larger clonotype is one base removed from it; base qualities were not supplied. The sample belongs to a study of cytomegalovirus exposure and HLA in healthy donors (dated by TCRdb to about 2017). About the study as a whole: According to an earlier analysis of several hundred of the donors, 150 million to 200 million T cells yielded 120 million or so unique TCR beta sequences and roughly 280 Gb of sequence data. An early release covering 550 to 650 HLA-typed donors comprised approximately 290 gigabases of sequencing data and some 79 million unique TCR sequences. Among the roughly 400 genotyped donors, under 90% belonged to the genetic ancestry cluster associated with self-reported Caucasian donors. The study aimed to test whether signatures of past pathogen exposure could be identified by cataloging public T cell receptors. The study profiled the T cell repertoires of about 640 subjects by immunosequencing and related them to cytomegalovirus serostatus. Besides the first cohort of approximately 670 subjects, a separate validation cohort made up of about 120 different subjects was used. High-throughput TCR immunosequencing, statistical association of individual TCRs with disease status, and machine learning were combined to predict cytomegalovirus infection status. In a later analysis, previously published TCR beta repertoires from 666 donors were re-analyzed and high-resolution HLA genotyping was added so that TCR occurrence patterns could be studied. Rather than drawing on any new phenotypic data, the later analysis identified candidate immune exposures from TCR beta sequences and the way those sequences occurred across donors. To decide whether each TCR beta V gene segment behaved as functional or pseudogenic, an earlier analysis of some 600 of the donors relied on high-throughput TCR beta sequencing. Donor age, sex, ethnicity and CMV serostatus were compiled together with the repertoire data. Genome-wide SNP genotypes for about three fifths of the roughly 670 donors were used in a later genetic analysis, which treated that subset as a discovery cohort. Every repertoire in the discovery cohort had been generated on one and the same sequencing platform. Class I and class II HLA loci were covered by the typing at four-digit resolution. Typing coverage differed by locus: A, B, C, DRB1 and DQB1 were typed in roughly 620-630 donors, DQA1 in roughly 500, DPA1 in approximately 600, and DPB1 in 472. Roughly five DR-DQ haplotypes were handled as single units for association and clustering because linkage in the cohort was strong. Across roughly 420 genotyped donors of the cohort, an average of roughly 200,000 unique TCR beta nucleotide sequences per donor were sequenced, and roughly a sixth of those sequences were non-productive. The research as a whole found: In a later analysis, HLA-associated TCR beta chains showed more clonal expansion and lower generation probabilities than non-associated chains that were equally common. Immune exposure information for the cohort was limited to CMV serostatus. A later genetic analysis associated a missense DCLRE1C variant with V-gene and J-gene trimming of TCR beta chains, and an independent cohort replicated the association. Because HLA typing was missing for some donors at each locus, association tests included only the typed subset. According to a later analysis, most CMV-associated TCR beta chains appeared to be HLA-restricted, and the HLA associations seemed to be driven largely by CMV exposure. A cluster of highly shared sequence variants was judged likely to represent a technical artifact of the sequencing pipeline. Presence/absence analyses assumed roughly uniform sequencing depth across donors, an assumption that may not hold. A further reported finding was that TCR beta sequences accurately predicted the HLA-A and HLA-B alleles for most subjects in the first cohort. According to the authors, the approach could potentially be generalized to other disease states and immunological phenotypes. Only TCR beta chains were sequenced in this cohort, and the absence of alpha or paired-chain data limited detectable features. Most TCR sequences were seen in very few donors, while some public TCRs were found in many individuals. The 87-base-pair reads could not distinguish some IMGT-functional V segments, including TRBV6-2 and TRBV6-3, so those segments were excluded. Cytomegalovirus status was reported to be diagnosed by the classifier with high specificity and sensitivity in both the original and validation cohorts. In a later analysis, several top co-occurrence clusters were reported to appear linked to parvovirus B19, influenza, CMV and Epstein-Barr virus. Assigning TCR associations to individual alleles was difficult when HLA alleles, especially DR and DQ, strongly co-occurred. Linkage disequilibrium might explain the correlated functional status among segregating V segments, but an unknown experimental factor could not be ruled out. A total of 164 TCR beta chains were listed by the study as associated with cytomegalovirus. In a later analysis, around 17,000 TCR beta sequences were associated with specific HLA alleles at a false discovery rate of 0.05. In an earlier analysis of about 550 of the donors, most TCR beta V segments were observed in productive rearrangements about 87% or about 30% of the time, broadly matching IMGT annotations. A few of the identified cytomegalovirus-associated TCR beta chains were confirmed in vitro to be specific for cytomegalovirus antigens. According to a later genetic analysis, donors in an Asian-associated ancestry cluster had fewer N-insertions in productive TCRs than the roughly 670-donor mean. The earlier analysis of around 600 of the donors excluded 15 to 20 rarely observed V segments, including chromosome 9 orphons, because counts were too low. In a later analysis, the rate of TCR association differed among HLA loci, with DRB1 alleles having the most associated TCRs and HLA-C alleles having the fewest.

In total, 630 or so healthy bone marrow donors made up the cohort. Cohort members were all nominally healthy when sampled, although unrecorded immune exposures were likely present. The donor tested CMV seropositive and was one of the 289 seropositive cohort members. Every donor gave a peripheral blood sample, and the peripheral blood mononuclear cells from that sample were used for TCR beta sequencing. Genomic DNA extraction from the blood cell samples was performed with the Qiagen DNeasy Blood Extraction Kit. Libraries were prepared through the immunoSEQ multiplex PCR assay. A mixture of 60 forward primers for TCR Vbeta segments and 13 reverse primers for TCR Jbeta segments was used in the multiplex PCR. The CDR3 region of rearranged TCR beta genes was amplified from genomic DNA by a multiplex PCR assay. Amplified TCR beta libraries were sequenced as 87-base-pair reads on the Illumina HiSeq System. Turning to the authors' computational methods: A later analysis tallied 75 million to 95 million unique TCR beta chains across the roughly 610 repertoires, and about 12 million of those chains were shared by two or more donors. Raw reads were error-corrected and collapsed into unique sequences by a nearest-neighbor algorithm in which closely related sequences were merged to remove PCR and sequencing errors. V, D and J gene segments were assigned by aligning CDR3 sequences to IMGT reference sequences. Each retained sequence needed at least a six-nucleotide match to both a V gene segment and a J gene segment. A rearrangement counted as productive if the CDR3 had no stop codons and remained in frame with V and J, and every other rearrangement counted as non-productive. CDR3 was defined according to IMGT convention as the region running from the second conserved V-encoded cysteine to the conserved J-encoded phenylalanine. Sequences without an unambiguous match to a single V gene segment were excluded from the earlier analysis of 587 of the donors. An earlier analysis of 587 of the donors called V segments functional above 56.7% productive rearrangements and segregating when the between-donor standard deviation exceeded 5%. A statistical classification framework was developed to diagnose cytomegalovirus status using the catalog of TCR beta chain sequences. In a later analysis, V and J genes were assigned by comparing TCR nucleotide sequences against IMGT/GENE-DB human TR gene sequences. A later analysis assigned CDR3 sequences and most-parsimonious VDJ recombination scenarios with the TCRdist pipeline. In a later analysis, each TCR beta chain was defined by its CDR3 amino acid sequence together with its V-gene family, and reads lacking a unique V-gene family were excluded. As a way to deal with suspected cross-contamination and a sequencing artifact, a later analysis dropped roughly 620 nucleotide sequences that were highly shared and had low generation probability. For each public chain, a later analysis derived a clonal expansion index from normalized ranks of inferred template counts within each repertoire. In a later analysis, generation probabilities were computed using a VDJ recombination model fitted to out-of-frame rearrangements, and the results were checked against IGoR. A later analysis scored TCR-TCR, TCR-HLA and TCR-CMV co-occurrence with hypergeometric tests, applying a repertoire-size bias correction to TCR pairs. To estimate false discovery rates, a later analysis permuted the HLA or CMV assignments 20 times. A later analysis grouped co-occurring TCRs with DBSCAN, adding TCRdist sequence similarity when clustering within HLA-allele-positive subsets. Co-occurrence clustering excluded repertoires with fewer than 30,000 or more than 120,000 public chains, plus five with anomalous nucleotide sharing. Imported from immuneACCESS, the table was reduced by TCRdb to in-frame sequences with V and J called. These copies leave out some clones; in studies compared against another copy, an unresolved V gene accounts for under half, and the cause of the remainder is not known. For V, J and clone size, that table is used; D and trimming come from the DNA. This sample is represented by 110,000 or so clones; over 60% of them were singletons. The top ten constitute roughly 8.7% of the sample.

The CDR1 and CDR2 encoded by the germline V gene (reference sequence) are LNHNV and YYDKDF. V loses 0 bases of germline sequence and J loses 1 base, and the interval between the two ends is 11 bases. Taken from cysteine to phenylalanine, the CDR3 has 16 residues. Only CDR3 DNA remains: 48 bases, in frame from the first base. The sequenced sample consisted of PBMCs. The TCR sequence derives from a man younger than 30 in good health and CMV-seropositive. Recombination joined TRBV15 with TRBJ2-3, with the D gene not clear enough to name. The CDR3 here reads CATSRDWRSGTDTQYF. The sequence in DNA is TGTGCCACCAGCAGAGATTGGCGGTCGGGCACAGATACGCAGTATTTT.